The T cell receptor beta chain under discussion was sequenced for a study of cytomegalovirus exposure and HLA in healthy donors. PCR employed 60 Vbeta and 13 Jbeta primers. Assay: immunoSEQ multiplex PCR; the TCRdb copy retains only in-frame clones and omits some. The table includes some 200,000 clones, around four fifths detected once. Sequencing used PBMCs. The sequence was collected from a woman aged 18-30 years in good health and CMV-seronegative.

CDR3 bases: TGCGCCAGCAGCTTTGGGGGACAGGTTAACTATGGCTACACCTTC. Amino acid sequence: CASSFGGQVNYGYTF. The rearrangement uses TRBV5-1 and TRBJ1-2; 8 bases line up with TRBD1. Per the germline V gene, CDR1 is SGHRS and CDR2 is YFSETQ. J was trimmed by 1 base and V by 2 bases; bases with no gene match: 4. This CDR3 has 15 amino acids. Supplemented by reference TRBV5-1 and TRBJ1-2, the full variable domain reads KAGVTQTPRYLIKTRGQQVTLSCSPISGHRSVSWYQQTPGQGLQFLFEYFSETQRNKGNFPGRFSGRQFSNSRSEMNVSTLELGDSALYLCASSFGGQVNYGYTFGSGTRLTVV.